Sequencing of this TCR beta chain was carried out in a study of CD8+ T cells in alopecia areata. The study's findings and limits: Lesional scalp, notably in alopecia totalis/universalis, had clonality above that of normal scalp. Relative to mice, TCR sharing across patients was less clear, a difference possibly HLA-related. Scalp sequencing captures resident alphabeta T cells of normal skin too.

Worth noting for this clone: The antigen is not known.

This CDR3 region has 16 residues. V lost 4 bases and J 0 bases, leaving 13 bases between the germline ends. CDR1 MNHEY and CDR2 SMNVEV come from the germline V gene (reference sequence). Researchers gathered lesional scalp punch biopsies and peripheral blood from patients with alopecia areata. cDNA serving as the sequencing template came from extracted, reverse transcribed RNA. Measured with immunoSEQ multiplex PCR; TCRdb has only the in-frame clones, and not every one. The table includes about 110,000 clones, over 55% detected once. The sequence came from a human donor with alopecia areata. The sample comprised NKG2D-low CD8+ T cells sorted from blood. The rearrangement joins TRBV27 to TRBJ2-4; D perhaps matches TRBD1 (5 bases). The CDR3 here is CASSWATASAKNIQYF. The CDR3 DNA reads TGTGCCAGCAGTTGGGCGACAGCCTCAGCCAAAAACATTCAGTACTTC.